A single sample is the source of the 29 T cell receptor beta chains below, sequenced in a study of blood T cell repertoires in COVID-19. TCRdb's table, derived via immunoSEQ multiplex PCR, lists solely in-frame clones and lacks some. Among roughly 300,000 clones listed, over 75% were seen once. Sequenced sample: PBMCs or T cells enriched from blood (not recorded which). The receptors here all came from a woman in her 30s who had recovered from COVID-19.

The J gene is TRBJ1-1, the V gene TRBV10-3; a weak D match, TRBD1 (5 bases). The ends were cut back, 3 bases at V and 3 bases at J, with 11 bases in the middle. From germline, CDR1 is ENHRY and CDR2 SYGVKD. CDR3 length: 14 amino acids. CDR3 sequence reads: CAISERGGDTEAFF. The CDR3 DNA follows: TGTGCCATCAGTGAAAGGGGCGGGGACACTGAAGCTTTCTTT.

The chain combines TRBV6-5 with TRBJ2-7; D might be TRBD2 (6 bases). CDR1 MNHEY and CDR2 SVGAGI come from the germline V gene. The CDR3 contains 14 residues. V shed 5 bases and J shed 3 bases, with 14 bases lying between them. The CDR3 reads CASSPLRGGYEQYF. CDR3 bases: TGTGCCAGCAGTCCCTTGCGGGGCGGCTACGAGCAGTACTTC.

The chain joins TRBV30 to TRBJ2-3; D is perhaps TRBD2 (6 bases). Trimming left V 4 bases short and J 5 bases short, with 10 bases between. This CDR3 region has 12 residues. The germline V gene has CDR1 GTSNPN and CDR2 SVGIG (reference sequence). DNA for the CDR3: TGTGCCTGGAACGGGGGAGAAGATACGCAGTATTTT. This gives the protein CAWNGGEDTQYF.

V gene TRBV11-3 combines with J gene TRBJ2-2, with a possible D match to TRBD1 (5 bases). Trimming cost V 5 bases and J 4 bases, with 14 bases left between them. The CDR3 is 15 amino acids. CDR1 is SGHNT, CDR2 YENEEA, per germline. CDR3: CASSPSMGPTGELFF. As DNA, the CDR3 is TGTGCCAGCAGCCCGTCCATGGGGCCCACCGGGGAGCTGTTTTTT.

The chain has TRBV3-1 (or the pseudogene TRBV3-2) and TRBJ1-2, with no clear D. This CDR3 has 15 residues. V was clipped by 1 base and J by 4 bases, with 13 bases between them. Germline V lookup: CDR1 LGHDT, CDR2 YNNKEL (reference sequence). CDR3 sequence reads: CASSQVGLEGYGYTF. Written as DNA, the CDR3 is TGTGCCAGCAGCCAAGTGGGCCTAGAGGGCTATGGCTACACCTTC.

The chain couples TRBV7-3 to TRBJ2-1, with D possibly matching TRBD1 (6 bases). The CDR3 covers 15 residues. Germline V gene lookup returns CDR1 SGHTA and CDR2 FQGTGA. Trimming stripped 5 bases from V and 8 bases from J, with 19 bases between. The CDR3 region is CASSPETGSVDEQFF. Here the CDR3 DNA reads TGTGCCAGCAGCCCGGAGACAGGATCGGTGGATGAGCAGTTCTTC.

The CDR3 loop reads CASSYRDSSRGEQYF. The CDR3 DNA reads as TGCGCCAGCAGCTACCGGGACTCAAGTAGGGGCGAGCAGTACTTC. V usage is TRBV5-1 and J usage is TRBJ2-7, with D possibly matching TRBD2 (6 bases). CDR1 and CDR2 (germline): SGHRS, YFSETQ. Trimming left V 3 bases short and J 6 bases short, with 19 bases between. This CDR3 is 15 amino acids long.

The chain is built from TRBV24-1 and TRBJ1-1; 8 bases align to TRBD1. V lost 11 bases and J lost 6; bases outside the gene matches: 7. Per the germline V gene, CDR1 is KGHDR and CDR2 is SFDVKD. This CDR3 is 12 amino acids long. CDR3 nucleotide sequence: TGTGCCATTCAGGGGGCGGGCGCTGAAGCTTTCTTT. This gives the protein CAIQGAGAEAFF.

The J gene is TRBJ2-7, the V gene TRBV20-1; weak D call: TRBD2 (7 bases). This CDR3 contains 11 residues. Germline CDR1 reads DFQATT; CDR2 reads SNEGSKA (reference sequence). V lost 6 bases and J 7 bases, leaving 13 bases between the germline ends. In DNA form, the CDR3 reads TGCAGTGCGGGGGGGCCCTTGGAGCAGTACTTC. It specifies CSAGGPLEQYF.

The J gene is TRBJ1-2, the V gene TRBV6-5; 8 bases fit TRBD1. CDR1 and CDR2 (germline): MNHEY, SVGAGI. Germline trimming cut 2 bases from V and 8 bases from J; bases unmatched to any gene: 10. This CDR3 has 15 residues. CDR3 nucleotides: TGTGCCAGCAGTTACGCCGGACAGGGAGGATGGGGCTACACCTTC. It translates to CASSYAGQGGWGYTF.

The V call is TRBV12-5, the J call TRBJ1-1; no firm D call. The CDR3 is 13 residues long. CDR1 and CDR2 (germline): LGHNT, FRNRAP. The V end was cut by 3 bases, the J end by 5 bases, with 10 bases between. This CDR3 is CASGLYPRTEAFF. The DNA for the CDR3 is TGTGCTAGTGGTTTATATCCGAGAACTGAAGCTTTCTTT.

V and J are TRBV4-1 and TRBJ1-1, with D perhaps matching TRBD1 (5 bases). Trimming took off 3 bases at V and 3 bases at J, with 14 bases between the two ends. The CDR3 sequence is 15 residues long. Germline CDR1 is MGHRA and CDR2 is YSYEKL. CDR3 amino acids: CASSHRGRGDTEAFF. In nucleotides, the CDR3 is TGCGCCAGCAGCCACCGAGGGCGGGGGGACACTGAAGCTTTCTTT.

The chain uses TRBV2 and TRBJ2-7; weak D call: TRBD2 (5 bases). The V and J ends lost 3 bases and 5 bases respectively, with 8 bases between them. Germline CDR1 SNHLY, CDR2 FYNNEI. The CDR3 covers 12 residues. The CDR3 spells CASSDRGNEQYF. The CDR3 DNA reads as TGTGCCAGCAGTGATCGGGGAAACGAGCAGTACTTC.

The sample holds one count of this clone. The V and J genes are TRBV28 and TRBJ1-2, with TRBD1 identical over 7 bases. V lost 4 bases and J lost 7; bases outside the gene matches: 6. The CDR3 length is 13 residues. Germline V lookup: CDR1 MDHEN, CDR2 SYDVKM. The CDR3 DNA follows: TGTGCCAGCAGTTCGGACAGGTATCGTGGCTACACCTTC. Protein: CASSSDRYRGYTF.

This clone appeared once. J is TRBJ1-1 and V is TRBV19; D might be TRBD1 (5 bases). The CDR3 spans 12 residues. Germline lookup yields CDR1 LNHDA and CDR2 SQIVND (reference sequence). The germline V and J ends were trimmed by 8 bases and 4 bases, with 11 bases remaining between them. CDR3 nucleotides: TGTGCCAGTGTTGCAGGGCCCACTGAAGCTTTCTTT. Translated: CASVAGPTEAFF.

The chain joins TRBV12-5 to TRBJ1-1; TRBD1 matches 9 bases. V lost 1 base to trimming and J lost 5 bases; unmatched junction nucleotides: 8. This CDR3 has 16 amino acids. Per germline, CDR1 LGHNT and CDR2 FRNRAP. CDR3 coding DNA: TGTGCTAGTGGTTTGGGGACAGGGGTTCGTGGGACTGAAGCTTTCTTT. Translated, it gives CASGLGTGVRGTEAFF.

This sequence joins TRBV7-6 and TRBJ1-6; D is unresolved. The CDR3 extends over 19 amino acids. V was cut by 1 base and J by 0 bases, with 16 bases left in between. Germline V gene data show CDR1 as SGHVS and CDR2 as FNYEAQ. The CDR3 DNA follows: TGTGCCAGCAGCTTAGAATTCCCGGGTATAAGCTCCTATAATTCACCCCTCCACTTT. As protein: CASSLEFPGISSYNSPLHF.

The gene calls are TRBV4-1 and TRBJ1-2, with a tentative D call TRBD1 (6 bases). The CDR3 sequence is 16 residues long. The germline V and J ends were trimmed by 4 bases and 3 bases, with 18 bases remaining between them. Germline V gives CDR1 MGHRA, CDR2 YSYEKL. CDR3 sequence: CASSPETGTPHYGYTF. The CDR3 DNA is TGCGCCAGCAGCCCGGAGACCGGGACACCGCACTATGGCTACACCTTC.

The J gene is TRBJ1-1, the V gene TRBV5-1; the D gene is possibly TRBD1 (5 bases). The V end was cut by 7 bases, the J end by 3 bases, with 16 bases between. This CDR3 has 14 residues. Germline-derived CDR1 and CDR2 are SGHRS and YFSETQ. The CDR3 nucleotides are TGCGCCAGCGGAATTGGGGCGGGGTACACTGAAGCTTTCTTT. It is translated as CASGIGAGYTEAFF. Full variable domain (rest looked up from reference TRBV5-1 and TRBJ1-1): KAGVTQTPRYLIKTRGQQVTLSCSPISGHRSVSWYQQTPGQGLQFLFEYFSETQRNKGNFPGRFSGRQFSNSRSEMNVSTLELGDSALYLCASGIGAGYTEAFFGQGTRLTVV.

This clone appeared once. J is TRBJ1-2 and V is TRBV4-1, with 11 bases matching TRBD1. This CDR3 has 15 residues. The germline CDR1 and CDR2 sequences are MGHRA and YSYEKL. Trimming removed 2 bases from V and 3 bases from J; junction bases left unmatched: 2. The CDR3 is CASSQPGQGDYGYTF. CDR3 coding DNA: TGCGCCAGCAGCCAACCGGGACAGGGGGACTATGGCTACACCTTC.

The chain employs TRBV18 and TRBJ1-1; no clear D. CDR1 and CDR2 (germline): KGHSH, LQKENI. V was cut by 6 bases and J by 5 bases, with 16 bases left in between. The length of the CDR3 is 14 residues. This chain's CDR3 is CASSQEGAGTEAFF. The CDR3 DNA reads TGTGCCAGCTCTCAGGAGGGAGCGGGGACTGAAGCTTTCTTT.

The CDR3 region is CASSSGIGGTGDTQYF. The CDR3 coding sequence is TGTGCCAGCAGCTCGGGAATCGGGGGGACCGGAGATACGCAGTATTTT. The chain carries TRBV11-2 and TRBJ2-3; 7 bases match TRBD2. V lost 4 bases to trimming and J lost 5 bases; unmatched junction nucleotides: 12. CDR3 length equals 16 residues. Per germline, CDR1 SGHAT and CDR2 FQNNGV.

The chain uses TRBV19 and TRBJ2-5, with D possibly TRBD2 on 5 matching bases. Germline-derived CDR1 and CDR2 are LNHDA and SQIVND (reference sequence). V gave up 3 bases and J gave up 4 bases, with 15 bases separating them. The CDR3 contains 15 residues. The CDR3 sequence is CASSIAPGLRETQYF. The CDR3 DNA sequence: TGTGCCAGTAGTATCGCTCCCGGACTGAGAGAGACCCAGTACTTC.

The chain couples TRBV28 to TRBJ1-2, with TRBD1 identical over 8 bases. The germline V gene has CDR1 MDHEN and CDR2 SYDVKM. This CDR3 has 14 residues. V dropped 4 bases and J dropped 0; count of bases not matched to a gene: 1. The CDR3 sequence: CASSSTGANYGYTF. The CDR3 nucleotides read TGTGCCAGCAGTTCGACAGGGGCTAACTATGGCTACACCTTC.

This sequence joins TRBV5-1 and TRBJ2-6; 7 bases match TRBD2. The ends lost 4 bases at V and 0 bases at J; junction bases unmatched: 7. The germline V gene has CDR1 SGHRS and CDR2 YFSETQ. This CDR3 region has 17 residues. The DNA of the CDR3 is TGCGCCAGCAGCCTGTGGGGAGGGCGCTCTGGGGCCAACGTCCTGACTTTC. Protein: CASSLWGGRSGANVLTF.

This rearrangement joins TRBV5-1 to TRBJ2-2; possibly TRBD2 for D (5 bases). This CDR3 is 16 amino acids long. The germline V and J ends were trimmed by 2 bases and 6 bases, with 17 bases remaining between them. CDR1 is SGHRS, CDR2 YFSETQ, per germline. The CDR3: CASSFGVSSKAGELFF. As DNA, the CDR3 is TGCGCCAGCAGCTTCGGGGTGTCCTCAAAGGCCGGGGAGCTGTTTTTT.

The chain joins TRBV3-1 (or the pseudogene TRBV3-2) to TRBJ2-1; a possible D gene is TRBD2 (7 bases). Germline CDR1 LGHDT, CDR2 YNNKEL (reference sequence). The CDR3 has 17 residues. V lost 4 bases, J lost 7 bases, and 23 bases lay in between. The chain's CDR3 is CASSPSLGGAMVNEQFF. As DNA, the CDR3 is TGTGCCAGCAGCCCTAGCCTAGGGGGGGCAATGGTGAATGAGCAGTTCTTC.

The chain carries TRBV5-6 and TRBJ1-2, with 7 bases fitting TRBD1. From germline, CDR1 is SGHDT and CDR2 YYEEEE. This CDR3 is 15 amino acids long. The V segment lost 0 bases and the J segment 2 bases; nucleotides outside the gene matches: 4. Here the CDR3 reads CASSLGTGANYGYTF. In DNA, the CDR3 is TGTGCCAGCAGCTTGGGAACAGGGGCGAACTATGGCTACACCTTC.

The rearrangement links TRBV29-1 to TRBJ1-4; D unresolved. This CDR3 region has 14 residues. Trimming shortened V by 7 bases and J by 5 bases, and 17 bases separated the two germline ends. Germline V gene data show CDR1 as SQVTM and CDR2 as ANQGSEA. CDR3 nucleotides: TGCAGCGCCAGCGGCGGCGCAATAAATGAAAAACTGTTTTTT. This encodes CSASGGAINEKLFF.